This TCR beta chain emerged from a study of blood T cells in healthy people across ages. This clonotype has just a few counts. Germline CDR1 DFQATT, CDR2 SNEGSKA (reference sequence). The CDR3 extends over 16 amino acids. The V and J ends lost 3 bases and 7 bases, in that order; junction bases with no gene match: 13. The use of a sample-barcoded 5' primer and a J-beta primer mix characterized a second PCR of roughly 6 to 11 cycles. TCRdb recomputed calls from the 5' RACE reads with MiXCR, one row per CDR3 protein. The table includes around 900,000 distinct CDR3 sequences, 45% to 60% detected once. Sequenced: blood. The sequence derives from a woman in her sixties in good health. J is TRBJ2-1 and V is TRBV20-1, with 9 nucleotides matching TRBD2. CDR3 DNA: TGCAGTGCTAGTAGAATGGGGGCTAGCGGGACAAATGAGCAGTTCTTC. Amino acid sequence: CSASRMGASGTNEQFF.